This T cell receptor (beta chain) is from a study of T cell responses to AZD1222 COVID-19 vaccine. From germline, CDR1 is SGDLS and CDR2 YYNGEE. Losses at the gene ends were 0 bases for V and 1 base for J; bases not matched to a gene: 12. This CDR3 contains 18 residues. Only in-frame clones appear in the TCRdb table, and some are missing; sequencing was by immunoSEQ multiplex PCR. Here the sample spans around 180,000 clones, 90% being singletons. The chain links TRBV9 to TRBJ2-5; 7 bases line up with TRBD2. The sample consisted of peripheral blood, taken on day 0 of AZD1222 vaccination. The source is an adult in good health. The CDR3 is CASSVAGGSGAFQETQYF. The CDR3 region has the DNA TGTGCCAGCAGCGTAGCCGGTGGGAGCGGGGCCTTCCAAGAGACCCAGTACTTC.